This T cell receptor beta chain was profiled in a study of blood T cell repertoires in COVID-19. Looking at the study overall: Samples representing acute and convalescent COVID-19 were sourced from the United States, Italy and Spain. T cells, B-cell-depleted T cells, or PBMCs provided the cDNA or gDNA that served as material.

Original handling: It was from reference gene primer amplification that nucleated cell counts were estimated. Assay used: immunoSEQ multiplex PCR; TCRdb lists only in-frame clones, some missing. V and J calls and clone size are as listed in that table; D and trimming were resolved from the DNA. The repertoire consists of 200,000 to 250,000 clones, with approximately 78% occurring once and the leading ten covering approximately 5.6%. The sequence was collected from a woman aged 70-85 years with COVID-19, enrolled during active disease. Input material: peripheral blood.

The CDR3 coding sequence is TGCGCCAGCACTCTGCAGGGAAACACTGAAGCTTTCTTT. Translated: CASTLQGNTEAFF. The chain is built from TRBV5-1 and TRBJ1-1; D is possibly TRBD1 (5 bases). Germline CDR1 is SGHRS and CDR2 is YFSETQ. The CDR3 runs 13 residues. Trimming took off 6 bases at V and 2 bases at J, with 11 bases between the two ends.